This TCR beta chain stems from a study of siplizumab effects on memory and regulatory T cells. Study outcomes and limitations: In siplizumab cultures, the suppressive function of proliferating Tregs remained unconfirmed. Roughly 75-97% of proliferating CD4+ or CD8+ clones lacked a naive or memory phenotype that could be assigned. Naive T cells apparently outstripped memory cells in diversity and seemed major alloresponse contributors.

Libraries were prepared by immunoSEQ multiplex PCR; TCRdb keeps only in-frame clonotypes and omits some of them. The table records about 91,000 clones, over 85% of them present only once. With regard to this clone: What it recognizes is unknown.

Material: CD8+ T cells sorted from blood. The TCR comes from a human donor in good health.

DNA of the CDR3: TGCGCCAGCAGCCGAAGCGAGACAGGGGAGTTGGGCTACACCTTC. It specifies CASSRSETGELGYTF. The chain carries TRBV4-1 and TRBJ1-2, with 8 bases matching TRBD1. V shed 4 bases and J 8 bases; nucleotides not matched to a gene: 12. There are 15 residues in the CDR3. Germline V gene data show CDR1 as MGHRA and CDR2 as YSYEKL.